The rows below give T cell receptor beta chains drawn from one sample of a study of regulatory T cells in long-lasting Graves disease. TCRdb ran MiXCR on the multiplex PCR reads and lists one entry per CDR3 protein. The sample has roughly 300,000 distinct CDR3 sequences; 22% are singletons. Sequenced here: peripheral blood mononuclear cells (PBMCs), sampled when the disease was refractory, from a patient treated with antithyroid drugs. All receptors derive from a female donor with Graves disease. Each CDR3 is given with its conserved first and last residue. Fields, in order: CDR3 DNA, CDR3 protein, D gene, J gene, V gene, clone size, CDR3 length. The D gene is left open where the match is weak. Some rows have no size entry. The others give once, few or many, or a class for an expanded clone.

CDR3nt: TGTGCCAGCAGCTTGTTGGGGTCTCTGGATACGCAGTATTTT; CDR3aa: CASSLLGSLDTQYF; d_gene: NA; j_gene: TRBJ2-3; v_gene: TRBV7-3; abundance: NA; len: 14
CDR3nt: TGTGCCACGGGGGATAGTCGAACAGATACGCAGTATTTT; CDR3aa: CATGDSRTDTQYF; d_gene: NA; j_gene: TRBJ2-3; v_gene: TRBV28; abundance: NA; len: 13
CDR3nt: TGTGCCAGCTGCCCTAAAGACTACCAAAATGGGGCTCAAGAGACCCAGTACTTC; CDR3aa: CASCPKDYQNGAQETQYF; d_gene: NA; j_gene: TRBJ2-5; v_gene: TRBV6-2/TRBV6-3; abundance: NA; len: 18
CDR3nt: TGTGCCAGCAGCCCCGGAGGGGGACAGGGGTCTGGGGCCAACGTCCTGACTTTC; CDR3aa: CASSPGGGQGSGANVLTF; d_gene: TRBD1; j_gene: TRBJ2-6; v_gene: TRBV7-3; abundance: NA; len: 18
CDR3nt: TGTGCCAGCAGTACCCGGGACAGGGCTGGCTACACCTTC; CDR3aa: CASSTRDRAGYTF; d_gene: TRBD1; j_gene: TRBJ1-2; v_gene: TRBV28; abundance: many; len: 13
CDR3nt: TGTGCCAGCAAAGAGGTCACTGAAGCTTTCTTT; CDR3aa: CASKEVTEAFF; d_gene: NA; j_gene: TRBJ1-1; v_gene: TRBV6-1; abundance: many; len: 11
CDR3nt: TGTGCCAGCGGGCGGGAGGGATACAATGAGCAGTTCTTC; CDR3aa: CASGREGYNEQFF; d_gene: TRBD2; j_gene: TRBJ2-1; v_gene: TRBV6-1; abundance: NA; len: 13
CDR3nt: TGTGCCACCAGCCTTCTGGGGATCAAGAATTCACCCCTCCACTTT; CDR3aa: CATSLLGIKNSPLHF; d_gene: NA; j_gene: TRBJ1-6; v_gene: TRBV15; abundance: NA; len: 15
CDR3nt: TGTGCCAGCAGCTTAGGGGGCGCGTTGGGCGAGCAGTACTTC; CDR3aa: CASSLGGALGEQYF; d_gene: NA; j_gene: TRBJ2-7; v_gene: TRBV7-9; abundance: NA; len: 14
CDR3nt: TGCAGTGCTAGAGAAATACGGACGGCCGAAGCTTTCTTT; CDR3aa: CSAREIRTAEAFF; d_gene: NA; j_gene: TRBJ1-1; v_gene: TRBV20-1; abundance: few; len: 13
CDR3nt: TGTGCCAGCAGCTCCCAACAGGGGGTCACCCTCTATGGCTACACCTTC; CDR3aa: CASSSQQGVTLYGYTF; d_gene: TRBD1; j_gene: TRBJ1-2; v_gene: TRBV7-6; abundance: many; len: 16
CDR3nt: TGTGCCAGCAGCCCCCCGTGGGGGGAAGAAGAGACCCAGTACTTC; CDR3aa: CASSPPWGEEETQYF; d_gene: NA; j_gene: TRBJ2-5; v_gene: TRBV3-1; abundance: many; len: 15
CDR3nt: TGTGCCAGCAGCCCGACAGGGGGCGGCTCACCCCTCCACTTT; CDR3aa: CASSPTGGGSPLHF; d_gene: TRBD1; j_gene: TRBJ1-6; v_gene: TRBV7-9; abundance: NA; len: 14
CDR3nt: TGTGCCAGCAGCTTTTACCCGACCCATGAGCAGTTCTTC; CDR3aa: CASSFYPTHEQFF; d_gene: NA; j_gene: TRBJ2-1; v_gene: TRBV5-4; abundance: NA; len: 13
CDR3nt: TGTGCCAGCAGCTGGGACAGGGGGCCGGGAGAGACCCAGTACTTC; CDR3aa: CASSWDRGPGETQYF; d_gene: TRBD1; j_gene: TRBJ2-5; v_gene: TRBV7-9; abundance: many; len: 15
CDR3nt: TGTGCCAGCAGCTGGAGGGGGGGGAACACTGAAGCTTTCTTT; CDR3aa: CASSWRGGNTEAFF; d_gene: NA; j_gene: TRBJ1-1; v_gene: TRBV5-4; abundance: few; len: 14
CDR3nt: TGTGCCAGCAGCTTATCAGGGGGGCTAGCGGGAGGATTAGATACGCAGTATTTT; CDR3aa: CASSLSGGLAGGLDTQYF; d_gene: TRBD2; j_gene: TRBJ2-3; v_gene: TRBV7-2; abundance: few; len: 18
CDR3nt: TGTGCCAGCAGCAAAGACCCAAATCAGCCCCAGCATTTT; CDR3aa: CASSKDPNQPQHF; d_gene: NA; j_gene: TRBJ1-5; v_gene: TRBV12-3/TRBV12-4; abundance: many; len: 13
CDR3nt: TGCGCCAGCAGCCAAGATCTGGTCGGAGGTGAAGCTTTCTTT; CDR3aa: CASSQDLVGGEAFF; d_gene: NA; j_gene: TRBJ1-1; v_gene: TRBV4-3; abundance: NA; len: 14
CDR3nt: TGTGCCAGCAGTTTAAACCCTGACGGCGAGCAGTACTTC; CDR3aa: CASSLNPDGEQYF; d_gene: NA; j_gene: TRBJ2-7; v_gene: TRBV28; abundance: NA; len: 13
CDR3nt: TGTGCCACCGCCGGGACAGGGGCCGGCTACACCTTC; CDR3aa: CATAGTGAGYTF; d_gene: TRBD1; j_gene: TRBJ1-2; v_gene: TRBV6-1; abundance: NA; len: 12
CDR3nt: TGCAGCGCACTGGGGGGGACTAGCGGGAGAGGTAGCACAGATACGCAGTATTTT; CDR3aa: CSALGGTSGRGSTDTQYF; d_gene: TRBD2; j_gene: TRBJ2-3; v_gene: TRBV29-1; abundance: once; len: 18
CDR3nt: TGTGCCACCAGCACTGGCCAGGGGGCCTACGAGCAGTACTTC; CDR3aa: CATSTGQGAYEQYF; d_gene: TRBD1; j_gene: TRBJ2-7; v_gene: TRBV15; abundance: few; len: 14
CDR3nt: TGTGCCAGTATGATTGGGGGACCCTACAATGAGCAGTTCTTC; CDR3aa: CASMIGGPYNEQFF; d_gene: NA; j_gene: TRBJ2-1; v_gene: TRBV28; abundance: few; len: 14
CDR3nt: TGTGCCAGCAGCTTAGGGAGCGGGAGAGCCTACGAGCAGTACTTC; CDR3aa: CASSLGSGRAYEQYF; d_gene: TRBD2; j_gene: TRBJ2-7; v_gene: TRBV11-2; abundance: few; len: 15